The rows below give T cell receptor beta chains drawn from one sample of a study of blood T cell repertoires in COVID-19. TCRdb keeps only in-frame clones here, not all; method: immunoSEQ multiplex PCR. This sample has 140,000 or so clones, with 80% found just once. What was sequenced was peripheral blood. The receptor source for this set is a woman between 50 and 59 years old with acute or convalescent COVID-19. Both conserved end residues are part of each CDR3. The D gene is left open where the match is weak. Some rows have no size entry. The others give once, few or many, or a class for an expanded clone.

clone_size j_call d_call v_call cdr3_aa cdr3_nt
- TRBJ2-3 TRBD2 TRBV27 CASTPLAGPTTDTQYF TGTGCCAGCACACCGTTAGCGGGGCCGACCACAGATACGCAGTATTTT
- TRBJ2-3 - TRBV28 CASSQRGDTQYF TGTGCCAGCAGTCAGCGTGGAGATACGCAGTATTTT
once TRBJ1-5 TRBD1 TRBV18 CASSPSGGNQPQHF TGTGCCAGCTCACCGTCAGGGGGTAATCAGCCCCAGCATTTT
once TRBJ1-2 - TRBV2 CASGPGHIFYGYTF TGTGCCAGTGGTCCAGGACACATCTTTTATGGCTACACCTTC
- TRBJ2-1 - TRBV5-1 CASSEEGVDEQFF TGCGCCAGCAGCGAAGAGGGGGTGGATGAGCAGTTCTTC
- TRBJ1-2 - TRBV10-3 CAISVRGSDYGYTF TGTGCCATCAGTGTTCGGGGTTCCGACTATGGCTACACCTTC
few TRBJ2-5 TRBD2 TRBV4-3 CASSQEASGGETQYF TGCGCCAGCAGCCAAGAGGCTAGCGGAGGGGAGACCCAGTACTTC
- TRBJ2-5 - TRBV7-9 CASSRQQSETQYF TGTGCCAGCAGCCGCCAACAGTCCGAGACCCAGTACTTC
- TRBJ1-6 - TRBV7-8 CASSLDPEQGYNSPLHF TGTGCCAGCAGCTTAGACCCGGAGCAGGGGTATAATTCACCCCTCCACTTT
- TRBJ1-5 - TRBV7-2 CASSLGTDSGPQHF TGTGCCAGCAGCTTAGGTACTGACTCTGGCCCCCAGCATTTT
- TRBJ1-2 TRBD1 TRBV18 CASSRQGAYGYTF TGTGCCAGCTCAAGACAGGGGGCGTACGGCTACACCTTC
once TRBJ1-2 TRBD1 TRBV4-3 CASSPSQGAFYGYTF TGCGCCAGCAGCCCAAGCCAGGGGGCCTTCTATGGCTACACCTTC
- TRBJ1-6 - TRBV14 CASSQDSPTNSPLHF TGTGCCAGCAGCCAAGATTCACCTACCAATTCACCCCTCCACTTT
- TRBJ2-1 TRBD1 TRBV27 CASSRDRGYNEQFF TGTGCCAGCAGTCGGGACAGGGGGTACAATGAGCAGTTCTTC
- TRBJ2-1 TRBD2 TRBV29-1 CSVRAGGFNEQFF TGCAGCGTTAGGGCGGGGGGGTTTAATGAGCAGTTCTTC
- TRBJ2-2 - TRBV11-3 CASSPSYPNTGELFF TGTGCCAGCAGCCCTAGTTATCCTAATACCGGGGAGCTGTTTTTT
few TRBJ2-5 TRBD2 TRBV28 CASGGGWRQETQYF TGTGCCAGCGGCGGGGGGTGGCGGCAGGAGACCCAGTACTTC
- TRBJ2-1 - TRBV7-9 CASSRDNEQFF TGTGCCAGCAGCCGCGATAATGAGCAGTTCTTC
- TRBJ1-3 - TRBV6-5 CASSRTDSGNTIYF TGTGCCAGCAGTCGGACAGACTCTGGAAACACCATATATTTT
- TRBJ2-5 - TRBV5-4 CASSFGDLQETQYF TGTGCCAGCAGCTTTGGAGATCTCCAAGAGACCCAGTACTTC
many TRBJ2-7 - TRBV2 CASSERTDYEQYF TGTGCCAGCAGTGAAAGGACAGACTACGAGCAGTACTTC
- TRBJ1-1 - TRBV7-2 CASSAGTTNTEAFF TGTGCCAGCAGCGCCGGAACTACGAACACTGAAGCTTTCTTT
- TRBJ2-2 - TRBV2 CASSESPNTGELFF TGTGCCAGCAGTGAAAGCCCGAACACCGGGGAGCTGTTTTTT
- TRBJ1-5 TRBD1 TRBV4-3 CASSLGQGTQPQHF TGCGCCAGCAGCCTGGGACAGGGCACTCAGCCCCAGCATTTT
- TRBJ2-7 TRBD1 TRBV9 CASSVLDREVHEQYF TGTGCCAGCAGCGTATTGGACAGGGAGGTCCACGAGCAGTACTTC
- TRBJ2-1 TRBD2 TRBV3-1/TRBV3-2 CASSQGSGGASYNEQFF TGTGCCAGCAGCCAAGGTAGCGGGGGGGCCTCCTACAATGAGCAGTTCTTC
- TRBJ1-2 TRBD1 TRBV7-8 CASSLARDRKANYGYTF TGTGCCAGCAGCTTAGCCCGGGACAGAAAAGCTAACTATGGCTACACCTTC
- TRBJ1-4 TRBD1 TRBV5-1 CASSLAGQEGEKLFF TGCGCCAGCAGCTTGGCGGGACAGGAAGGAGAAAAACTGTTTTTT
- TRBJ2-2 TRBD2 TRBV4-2 CASSHPPDGTSLAGELFF TGTGCCAGCAGCCATCCACCGGACGGGACTAGCCTCGCCGGGGAGCTGTTTTTT